Below are 5 T cell receptor beta chains sequenced from a single sample in a study of cytotoxic CD8 clonotypes in ibrutinib-treated CLL. This table comes from immunoSEQ multiplex PCR, and its TCRdb copy is limited to in-frame clones, with some not included. This sample has some 76,000 clones, with approximately 82% found just once. The source was PBMCs, collected after 24 months of ibrutinib treatment. The receptors originated from a human donor with chronic lymphocytic leukemia.

This clone was observed a few times. The J gene is TRBJ1-1, the V gene TRBV13; D perhaps matches TRBD1 (5 bases). The CDR3 runs 11 residues. V was trimmed by 2 bases and J by 11 bases, leaving 9 bases between them. Germline CDR1 PRHDT, CDR2 FYEKMQ (reference sequence). The CDR3 nucleotides are TGTGCCAGCAGCTTACCAGGGCATGCTTTCTTT. Its protein product is CASSLPGHAFF.

The V gene is TRBV5-4, the J gene TRBJ1-2, with TRBD1 matching over 8 bases. The CDR3 is 14 amino acids. V trimming: 0 bases; J trimming: 4 bases; junction bases outside the gene matches: 2. Germline CDR1 is SGHNT and CDR2 is YYREEE (reference sequence). In nucleotides, the CDR3 is TGTGCCAGCAGCTTGGGGACAGGGACCTATGGCTACACCTTC. It is translated as CASSLGTGTYGYTF.

V usage is TRBV6-5 and J usage is TRBJ2-7, with 11 nucleotides matching TRBD2. The CDR3 sequence is 15 residues long. The germline V gene encodes CDR1 MNHEY and CDR2 SVGAGI. With V trimmed by 3 bases and J by 3 bases, 4 bases remained unmatched. CDR3 sequence reads: CASSYTSGSLYEQYF. In DNA, the CDR3 is TGTGCCAGCAGTTATACTAGCGGGAGCCTCTACGAGCAGTACTTC.

This chain joins TRBV5-6 and TRBJ2-2, with 10 bases aligning to TRBD2. The CDR3 contains 17 residues. The V and J ends lost 1 base and 6 bases, in that order; junction bases with no gene match: 9. The germline V gene encodes CDR1 SGHDT and CDR2 YYEEEE. This CDR3 is CASSLQISGRDAGELFF. The CDR3 DNA reads as TGTGCCAGCAGCTTGCAAATCAGCGGGAGGGACGCCGGGGAGCTGTTTTTT.

This clone was observed a single time. The chain is built from TRBV7-6 and TRBJ2-1; D uncertain. The CDR3 totals 15 residues. Deletions cut 1 base from V and 5 bases from J, with 12 bases between. CDR1 is SGHVS and CDR2 is FNYEAQ in the germline V gene. In nucleotides, the CDR3 is TGTGCCAGCAGCTTAGTCAGGACCCCCGACAATGAGCAGTTCTTC. Protein: CASSLVRTPDNEQFF.